These T cell receptor beta chains were read from a single sample in a study of T cell responses to AZD1222 COVID-19 vaccine. Assay used: immunoSEQ multiplex PCR; TCRdb lists only in-frame clones, some missing. This table has approximately 110,000 clones, 70% to 85% appearing once. The sequencing used peripheral blood, collected on day 0 of AZD1222 vaccination. These TCRs come from an adult in good health. CDR3s include the opening cysteine and the closing phenylalanine or tryptophan. D genes are given only for firm matches. A row's size may be missing; if present it is once, few, many or a size class.

V: TRBV7-8
D: .
J: TRBJ1-1
size: .
CDR3: CASSSLGWSDTEAFF
DNA: TGTGCCAGCAGCTCCCTTGGGTGGTCGGACACTGAAGCTTTCTTT

V: TRBV7-2
D: .
J: TRBJ1-5
size: .
CDR3: CASSQGRGSNQPQHF
DNA: TGTGCCAGCAGCCAAGGGAGGGGATCGAATCAGCCCCAGCATTTT

V: TRBV5-1
D: .
J: TRBJ2-1
size: .
CDR3: CASSLGLSYNEQFF
DNA: TGCGCCAGCAGCTTGGGACTCTCCTACAATGAGCAGTTCTTC

V: TRBV28
D: .
J: TRBJ1-4
size: once
CDR3: CASSLDGRELFF
DNA: TGTGCCAGCAGTTTGGACGGGAGGGAACTGTTTTTT

V: TRBV20-1
D: .
J: TRBJ2-1
size: .
CDR3: CSAPGPDEQFF
DNA: TGCAGTGCTCCGGGTCCGGATGAGCAGTTCTTC

V: TRBV2
D: .
J: TRBJ2-7
size: .
CDR3: CASRGVYEQYF
DNA: TGTGCCAGCAGGGGAGTCTACGAGCAGTACTTC

V: TRBV5-1
D: .
J: TRBJ2-6
size: .
CDR3: CASSLGRSSGANVLTF
DNA: TGCGCCAGCAGCTTGGGGCGCTCCTCTGGGGCCAACGTCCTGACTTTC

V: TRBV5-1
D: .
J: TRBJ2-7
size: .
CDR3: CASSLGGDEQYF
DNA: TGCGCCAGCAGCTTGGGAGGAGACGAGCAGTACTTC

V: TRBV14
D: TRBD1
J: TRBJ1-2
size: .
CDR3: CASSQDLAQGAHGYTF
DNA: TGTGCCAGCAGCCAAGATCTAGCCCAGGGGGCACATGGCTACACCTTC

V: TRBV9
D: .
J: TRBJ2-1
size: .
CDR3: CASSVGSGNEQFF
DNA: TGTGCCAGCAGCGTAGGCAGCGGAAATGAGCAGTTCTTC

V: TRBV6-5
D: .
J: TRBJ1-3
size: many
CDR3: CASSTGGNTIYF
DNA: TGTGCCAGCAGTACCGGCGGAAACACCATATATTTT

V: TRBV6-5
D: .
J: TRBJ1-1
size: once
CDR3: CASTRAVGTEAFF
DNA: TGTGCCAGCACCAGGGCTGTGGGCACTGAAGCTTTCTTT

V: TRBV28
D: .
J: TRBJ1-2
size: few
CDR3: CASSYPRRGVDYGYTF
DNA: TGTGCCAGCAGTTACCCTAGGAGGGGAGTAGACTATGGCTACACCTTC

V: TRBV4-2
D: .
J: TRBJ1-4
size: .
CDR3: CASSSGGEGLLFF
DNA: TGTGCCAGCAGCTCCGGGGGGGAGGGTTTGCTGTTTTTT

V: TRBV11-3
D: TRBD1
J: TRBJ2-7
size: .
CDR3: CASSLRDRAYEQYF
DNA: TGTGCCAGCAGCCTGCGGGACAGGGCCTACGAGCAGTACTTC

V: TRBV6-5
D: .
J: TRBJ2-5
size: .
CDR3: CASTNRGGTQYF
DNA: TGTGCCAGCACCAATCGAGGTGGGACCCAGTACTTC

V: TRBV27
D: TRBD2
J: TRBJ2-1
size: .
CDR3: CASSPTSGGANEQFF
DNA: TGTGCCAGCAGTCCAACTAGCGGGGGGGCTAATGAGCAGTTCTTC

V: TRBV7-2
D: .
J: TRBJ2-3
size: .
CDR3: CASSPRGGGTDTQYF
DNA: TGTGCCAGCAGCCCGAGGGGGGGCGGCACAGATACGCAGTATTTT

V: TRBV5-1
D: .
J: TRBJ2-7
size: .
CDR3: CASSDGTRPYEQYF
DNA: TGCGCCAGCAGCGACGGGACAAGACCCTACGAGCAGTACTTC

V: TRBV19
D: TRBD1
J: TRBJ1-1
size: .
CDR3: CASSRGQGNTEAFF
DNA: TGTGCCAGTAGTAGGGGACAGGGGAACACTGAAGCTTTCTTT

V: TRBV5-1
D: TRBD1
J: TRBJ1-4
size: once
CDR3: CASSIAGGEKLFF
DNA: TGCGCCAGCAGCATTGCAGGGGGTGAAAAACTGTTTTTT

V: TRBV28
D: .
J: TRBJ1-2
size: .
CDR3: CASSPTGGYYGYTF
DNA: TGTGCCAGCAGCCCAACGGGGGGATACTATGGCTACACCTTC

V: TRBV6-5
D: .
J: TRBJ2-2
size: few
CDR3: CASSYSTPGELFF
DNA: TGTGCCAGCAGTTACTCGACCCCCGGGGAGCTGTTTTTT